This TCR beta chain was retrieved from a study of HIV-infected patients and healthy controls. Trimming cost V 8 bases and J 9 bases, with 26 bases left between them. CDR3 size: 16 residues. Germline V gene lookup returns CDR1 MNHEY and CDR2 SVGEGT. TCRdb itself ran the 5' RACE reads through MiXCR, one entry per CDR3 protein. This sample yields 15,000 to 20,000 distinct CDR3 sequences, of which 15% to 20% are seen a single time; around 35% belongs to the top ten. The TCR sequence derives from a human donor in good health. This rearrangement joins TRBV6-2 or TRBV6-3 to TRBJ2-1; possibly TRBD2 for D (6 bases). Specimen: CD8+ T cells from blood. Here the CDR3 DNA reads TGTGCCAGCCGGATCTGGGGCGGGATTCAGGCGGGTGAGCAGTTCTTC. Encoded protein: CASRIWGGIQAGEQFF.